The sequence of this TCR beta chain was determined in a study of T-cell reconstitution after alpha-beta-depleted transplantation in children. In its sample, this clonotype was seen a few times. During its preparation, the TCRbeta library received unique molecular identifiers. TCRdb processed the PCR reads anew with MiXCR; each CDR3 protein has one entry. The sample includes some 590,000 distinct CDR3 sequences, 10% to 13% of them seen just once. V lost 6 bases, J lost 1 base, and 7 bases stayed unmatched. Germline V lookup: CDR1 MNHNS, CDR2 SASEGT. This CDR3 comprises 16 residues. The origin of this receptor is a human donor who donated a stem cell graft to a child with acute myeloid leukemia. The input for sequencing was PBMCs from the stem cell graft donor, taken from the stem cell graft. The chain uses TRBV6-1 and TRBJ2-3; 10 bases map to TRBD2. The CDR3 loop is CASSLHLAGGTDTQYF. In DNA form, the CDR3 reads TGTGCCAGCAGCCTTCATCTAGCGGGAGGCACAGATACGCAGTATTTT.